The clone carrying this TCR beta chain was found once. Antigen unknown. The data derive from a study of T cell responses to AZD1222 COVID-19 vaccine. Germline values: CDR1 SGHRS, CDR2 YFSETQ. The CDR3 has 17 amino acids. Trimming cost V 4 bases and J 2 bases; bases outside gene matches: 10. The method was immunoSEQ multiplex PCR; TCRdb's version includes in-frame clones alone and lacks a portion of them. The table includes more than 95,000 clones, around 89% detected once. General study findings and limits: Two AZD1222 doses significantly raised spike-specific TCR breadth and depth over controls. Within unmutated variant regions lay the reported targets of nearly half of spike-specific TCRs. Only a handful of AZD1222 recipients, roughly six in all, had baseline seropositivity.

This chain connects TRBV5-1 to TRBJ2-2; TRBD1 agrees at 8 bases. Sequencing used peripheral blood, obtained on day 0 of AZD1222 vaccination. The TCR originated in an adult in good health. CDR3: CASSTNTGGYNTGELFF. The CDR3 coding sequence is TGCGCCAGCAGCACGAATACAGGGGGATACAACACCGGGGAGCTGTTTTTT.